The T cell receptor (beta chain) described here comes from a study of shared clonotypes between healthy human individuals. Study-level points and caveats: Around 5.4% of naive CD4 clonotypes were common to a handful of donors. On the whole, naive subsets had larger estimated richness than memory subsets had.

Turning to this clone: The antigen is undetermined.

The protocol was immunoSEQ multiplex PCR, while the TCRdb copy is restricted to in-frame clones and leaves out a portion. The sample records about 1,500,000 clones, over 95% being singletons. The specimen sequenced was naive CD4+ T cells sorted from blood. This sample's subset: CD45RA+ positively selected. The source of this sequence is a man aged 30 to 39 in good health.

The CDR3 is CASSSPSGTGVTGELFF. CDR3 DNA: TGTGCCAGCAGTTCTCCGTCTGGGACAGGGGTTACCGGGGAGCTGTTTTTT. The chain is built from TRBV28 and TRBJ2-2, with TRBD1 matching 10 bases. The CDR3 sequence is 17 residues long. The V gene's germline CDR1 is MDHEN and CDR2 SYDVKM. J was trimmed by 5 bases and V by 4 bases; bases with no gene match: 10. The complete variable domain, with remaining parts taken from reference TRBV28 and TRBJ2-2, reads DVKVTQSSRYLVKRTGEKVFLECVQDMDHENMFWYRQDPGLGLRLIYFSYDVKMKEKGDIPEGYSVSREKKERFSLILESASTNQTSMYLCASSSPSGTGVTGELFFGEGSRLTVL.